The 17 T cell receptor beta chains below all came from one sample that was sequenced in a study of T cells in Graves' hyperthyroidism and ophthalmopathy. Amplified regions were TCR beta CDR3 sequences from RNA transcripts. TCR CDR3 regions were first amplified by RT-PCR with HTBI primers. Via MiXCR, TCRdb re-called the multiplex PCR reads, giving one row per CDR3 protein. Among nearly 750,000 distinct CDR3 sequences listed, roughly 32% were seen once. Sequencing was performed on blood. The receptors were sampled from a woman between 35 and 50 years old with Graves' hyperthyroidism.

The chain couples TRBV20-1 to TRBJ2-3; D may be TRBD1 (5 bases). Germline CDR1 reads DFQATT; CDR2 reads SNEGSKA (reference sequence). This CDR3 region has 14 residues. Between the trimmed V and J ends, which lost 5 bases and 1 base, there was a span of 13 bases. The CDR3 region is CSAAGWPGTDTQYF. The CDR3, as DNA: TGCAGTGCTGCAGGGTGGCCTGGCACAGATACGCAGTATTTT.

The chain is built from TRBV12-3 or TRBV12-4 and TRBJ2-7; D may correspond to TRBD1 or TRBD2 (6 bases each). V was pared by 5 bases and J by 2 bases, with 19 bases between. The CDR3 runs 16 residues. The CDR3 sequence: CASSRFGGEDPYEQYF. As DNA, the CDR3 is TGTGCCAGCAGTAGATTCGGGGGCGAGGACCCCTACGAGCAGTACTTC.

The V gene is TRBV7-9, the J gene TRBJ2-7; 8 positions agree with TRBD1. The J segment lost 2 bases and the V segment lost 5 bases, leaving 8 bases of the junction unmatched. The V gene's germline CDR1 is SEHNR and CDR2 FQNEAQ (reference sequence). CDR3 length: 15 amino acids. CDR3 DNA sequence: TGTGCCAGCAGCCCATCCGGGACAGGAACCTACGAGCAGTACTTC. This sequence encodes CASSPSGTGTYEQYF.

This clonotype was observed a handful of times. This chain uses TRBV4-1 with TRBJ1-4; D not resolved. Germline V CDR1 and CDR2: MGHRA, YSYEKL. V was cut by 2 bases and J by 8 bases, with 12 bases left in between. The CDR3 sequence is 14 residues long. CDR3 bases: TGCGCCAGCAGCCAATGGTACGGTGTCGAAAAACTGTTTTTT. It codes for CASSQWYGVEKLFF.

This clonotype has a single count. This chain uses TRBV29-1 with TRBJ1-1; D remains unclear. The V gene's germline CDR1 is SQVTM and CDR2 ANQGSEA. CDR3 length equals 11 residues. V dropped 8 bases and J dropped 4 bases, with 11 bases sitting between them. CDR3 amino acids: CSSPEGTEAFF. The CDR3 DNA reads TGCAGCAGCCCCGAGGGCACTGAAGCTTTCTTT.

Comment on this clonotype: The junction shows a germline mismatch at one end, possibly a read error. This sequence joins TRBV5-1 and TRBJ1-2, with TRBD1 as a possible D gene (6 bases). Germline-derived CDR1 and CDR2 are SGHRS and YFSETQ. The CDR3 loop spans 16 amino acids. The CDR3 here is CVSSFNSPGQTYGYTF. As DNA, the CDR3 is TGCGTCAGCAGCTTCAACTCACCTGGACAGACTTATGGCTACACCTTC.

To note about this clonotype: A much larger clone differs from this one at a single base, so this may be a read error. This chain connects TRBV2 to TRBJ1-6; TRBD1 aligns across 8 bases. Per the germline V gene, CDR1 is SNHLY and CDR2 is FYNNEI. This CDR3 is built from 14 residues. V trimming: 8 bases; J trimming: 5 bases; junction bases outside the gene matches: 5. Written as DNA, the CDR3 is TGTGCCAGCGGCCCGACAGGGGATAATTCACCCCTCCACTTT. It specifies CASGPTGDNSPLHF.

The table lists this clonotype with a few counts. The chain employs TRBV3-1 and TRBJ2-7, with 10 bases aligning to TRBD2. This CDR3 is 15 amino acids long. The trim removed 2 bases at V and 2 bases at J, leaving 3 bases unmatched. In germline, CDR1 is LGHDT, CDR2 YNNKEL (reference sequence). In DNA, the CDR3 is TGTGCCAGCAGCCAAAATAGCGGGAGGCCCTACGAGCAGTACTTC. Translated, it gives CASSQNSGRPYEQYF.

This clonotype has a handful of counts. The V call is TRBV29-1, the J call TRBJ2-1; D may be TRBD2 (6 bases). The CDR3 has 14 residues. Trimming stripped 3 bases from V and 3 bases from J, with 12 bases between. Germline V gene lookup returns CDR1 SQVTM and CDR2 ANQGSEA. The CDR3 here is CSVEVAAFYNEQFF. The CDR3 DNA sequence: TGCAGCGTTGAGGTAGCGGCATTCTACAATGAGCAGTTCTTC.

The chain links TRBV6-5 to TRBJ2-5, with 11 bases fitting TRBD2. Trimming cost V 4 bases and J 2 bases; bases outside gene matches: 6. Germline CDR1 is MNHEY and CDR2 is SVGAGI. CDR3 length: 16 residues. In DNA form, the CDR3 reads TGTGCCAGCAGTTCGGGACTAGCGGAGTTACAAGAGACCCAGTACTTC. Translation: CASSSGLAELQETQYF.

This clonotype turned up a few times. The chain is built from TRBV6-5 and TRBJ2-7; maybe TRBD2 (5 bases). CDR1 is MNHEY, CDR2 SVGAGI, per germline. Trimming shortened V by 5 bases and J by 2 bases, and 19 bases separated the two germline ends. The CDR3 is made up of 16 amino acids. The CDR3 nucleotides are TGTGCCAGCAGTCCGGGTTTTGGCGGGCCCACCTACGAGCAGTACTTC. Translation gives CASSPGFGGPTYEQYF.

The V call is TRBV28, the J call TRBJ1-2; a weak D match, TRBD1 (5 bases). The CDR3 runs 14 residues. In germline, CDR1 is MDHEN, CDR2 SYDVKM. The germline V and J ends were trimmed by 11 bases and 4 bases, with 20 bases remaining between them. The CDR3 loop reads CAYSSGGLGYGYTF. The CDR3 nucleotides are TGTGCCTACTCAAGCGGGGGGTTGGGCTATGGCTACACCTTC.

As regards this clonotype: At one end, the junction sequence differs from germline, possibly due to a read error. The CDR3 is CASSLGGAYTDTQYF. The CDR3 DNA is TGTGCCAGCAGCTTAGGAGGAGCTTACACAGATACGCAGTATTTT. The V gene is TRBV29-1, the J gene TRBJ2-3, with D maybe TRBD2 (5 bases). Germline V gives CDR1 SQVTM, CDR2 ANQGSEA. This CDR3 is built from 15 residues.

This clonotype has ten or more counts. This chain connects TRBV2 to TRBJ1-4; 7 bases agree with TRBD1. V shed 5 bases and J 7 bases; nucleotides not matched to a gene: 7. The CDR3 spans 14 residues. Germline lookup yields CDR1 SNHLY and CDR2 FYNNEI. The CDR3 here is CASSLQGWGEKLFF. The CDR3 DNA sequence: TGTGCCAGCAGTTTACAGGGGTGGGGTGAAAAACTGTTTTTT.

In this sample, this clonotype turned up a few times. The V call is TRBV6-5, the J call TRBJ1-4; D uncertain. V was cut by 6 bases and J by 7 bases, with 12 bases left in between. The CDR3 has 13 amino acids. Germline V CDR1 and CDR2: MNHEY, SVGAGI. CDR3 residues: CASSRKVGEKLFF. The DNA of the CDR3 is TGTGCCAGCAGCCGTAAAGTTGGTGAAAAACTGTTTTTT.

This clonotype turned up a few times. This chain links TRBV5-5 with TRBJ1-1; D remains unclear. V lost 6 bases and J lost 0, with 12 bases in between. The CDR3 extends over 14 amino acids. The V gene's germline CDR1 is SGHKS and CDR2 YYEKEE (reference sequence). The CDR3 bases are TGTGCCAGCACCCTCGAACGGATGAACACTGAAGCTTTCTTT. Translating it yields CASTLERMNTEAFF.

This clonotype turned up a few times. V is TRBV14 and J is TRBJ2-7; D is undetermined. The V gene lost 3 bases and the J gene lost 3 bases, with 9 bases spanning the gap. This CDR3 is built from 13 residues. CDR1 and CDR2 (germline): SGHDN, FVKESK. CDR3 coding DNA: TGTGCCAGCAGCCATTTAAGGGACTACGAGCAGTACTTC. Amino acid sequence: CASSHLRDYEQYF.